One TCR beta chain is described in this entry. What it recognizes is unknown. CDR3 length: 17 residues. Germline V gives CDR1 SGHNT, CDR2 YENEEA. V lost 2 bases and J 2 bases, leaving 19 bases between the germline ends. Assay: immunoSEQ multiplex PCR; the TCRdb copy retains only in-frame clones and omits some. The repertoire has tens of thousands of clones, 83% of them found once; the top ten carry around 21%. These data belong to a study of PD-1 blockade in mismatch repair-deficient tumors. The study's findings and limits: Tumor-resident clones, often undetectable pretreatment in blood, expanded then contracted after pembrolizumab.

The gene calls are TRBV11-3 and TRBJ2-7, with a possible D match to TRBD2 (6 bases). This TCR was recovered from an adult with mismatch repair-deficient cancer. The sample consisted of peripheral blood, taken 12 weeks after starting pembrolizumab. CDR3 DNA sequence: TGTGCCAGCAGCTTAAATAGTTATAGCGGTCAAGCCTACGAGCAGTACTTC. It is translated as CASSLNSYSGQAYEQYF.